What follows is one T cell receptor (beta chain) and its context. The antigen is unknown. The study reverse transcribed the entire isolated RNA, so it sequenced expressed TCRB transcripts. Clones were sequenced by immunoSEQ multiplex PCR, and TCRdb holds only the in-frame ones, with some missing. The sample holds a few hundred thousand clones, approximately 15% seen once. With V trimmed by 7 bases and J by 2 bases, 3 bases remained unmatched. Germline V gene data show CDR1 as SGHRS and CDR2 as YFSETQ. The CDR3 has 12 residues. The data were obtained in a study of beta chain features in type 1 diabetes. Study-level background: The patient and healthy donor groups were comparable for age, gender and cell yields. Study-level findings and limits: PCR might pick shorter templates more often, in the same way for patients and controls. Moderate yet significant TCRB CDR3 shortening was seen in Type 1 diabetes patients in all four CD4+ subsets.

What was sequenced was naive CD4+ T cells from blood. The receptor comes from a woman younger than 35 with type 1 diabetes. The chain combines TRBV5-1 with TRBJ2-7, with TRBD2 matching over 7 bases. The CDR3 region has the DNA TGCGCCAGCGGGGAGGGCCCCTACGAGCAGTACTTC. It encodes CASGEGPYEQYF.